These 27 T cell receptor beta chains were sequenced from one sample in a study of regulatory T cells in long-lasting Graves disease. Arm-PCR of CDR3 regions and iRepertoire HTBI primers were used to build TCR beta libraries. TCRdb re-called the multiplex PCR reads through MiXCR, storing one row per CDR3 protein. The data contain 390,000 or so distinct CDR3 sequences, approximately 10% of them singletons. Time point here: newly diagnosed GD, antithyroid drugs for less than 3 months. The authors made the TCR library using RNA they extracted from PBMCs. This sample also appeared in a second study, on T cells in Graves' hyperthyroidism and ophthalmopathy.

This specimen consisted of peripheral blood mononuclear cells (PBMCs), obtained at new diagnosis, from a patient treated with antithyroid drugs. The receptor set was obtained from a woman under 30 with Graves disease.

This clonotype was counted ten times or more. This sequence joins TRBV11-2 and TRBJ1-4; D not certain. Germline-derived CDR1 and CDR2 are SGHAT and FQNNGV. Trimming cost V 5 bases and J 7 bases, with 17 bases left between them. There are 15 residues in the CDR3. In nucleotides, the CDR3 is TGTGCCAGCAGCCCAGTATCCAACCTCGGTGAAAAACTGTTTTTT. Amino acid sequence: CASSPVSNLGEKLFF. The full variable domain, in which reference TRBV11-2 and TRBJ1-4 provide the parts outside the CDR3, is EAGVAQSPRYKIIEKRQSVAFWCNPISGHATLYWYQQILGQGPKLLIQFQNNGVVDDSQLPKDRFSAERLKGVDSTLKIQPAKLEDSAVYLCASSPVSNLGEKLFFGSGTQLSVL.

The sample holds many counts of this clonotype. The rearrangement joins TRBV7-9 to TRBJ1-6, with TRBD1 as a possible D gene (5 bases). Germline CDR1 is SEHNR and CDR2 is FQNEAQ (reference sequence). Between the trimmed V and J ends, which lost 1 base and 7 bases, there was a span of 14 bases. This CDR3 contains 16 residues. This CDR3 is CASSLGPGWGNSPLHF. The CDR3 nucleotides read TGTGCCAGCAGCTTAGGTCCGGGATGGGGGAATTCACCCCTCCACTTT.

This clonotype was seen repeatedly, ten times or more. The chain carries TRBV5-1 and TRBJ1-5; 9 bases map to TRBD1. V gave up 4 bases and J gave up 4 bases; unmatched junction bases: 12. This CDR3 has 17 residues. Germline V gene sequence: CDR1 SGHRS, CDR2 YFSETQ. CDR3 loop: CASSPDRGGQYNQPQHF. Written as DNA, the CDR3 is TGCGCCAGCAGCCCGGACAGGGGAGGTCAATATAATCAGCCCCAGCATTTT.

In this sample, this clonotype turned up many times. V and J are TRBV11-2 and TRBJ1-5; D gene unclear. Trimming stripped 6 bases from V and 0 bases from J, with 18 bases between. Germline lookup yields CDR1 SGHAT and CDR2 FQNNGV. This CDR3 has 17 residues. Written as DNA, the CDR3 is TGTGCCAGCAGTCCCGTTCTGGGCAGCGTTAGCAATCAGCCCCAGCATTTT. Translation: CASSPVLGSVSNQPQHF. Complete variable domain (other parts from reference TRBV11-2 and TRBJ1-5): EAGVAQSPRYKIIEKRQSVAFWCNPISGHATLYWYQQILGQGPKLLIQFQNNGVVDDSQLPKDRFSAERLKGVDSTLKIQPAKLEDSAVYLCASSPVLGSVSNQPQHFGDGTRLSIL.

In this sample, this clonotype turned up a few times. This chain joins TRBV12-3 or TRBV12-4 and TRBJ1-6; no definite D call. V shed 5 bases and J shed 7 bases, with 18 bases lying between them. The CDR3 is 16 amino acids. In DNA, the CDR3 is TGTGCCAGCAGTCCTAACCGGGGAAGGGAGAATTCACCCCTCCACTTT. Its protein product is CASSPNRGRENSPLHF.

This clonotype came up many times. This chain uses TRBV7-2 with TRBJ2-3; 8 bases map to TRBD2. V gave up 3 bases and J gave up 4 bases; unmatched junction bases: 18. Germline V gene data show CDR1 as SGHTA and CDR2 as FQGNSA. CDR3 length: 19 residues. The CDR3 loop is CASSFRLNAGGEGPDTQYF. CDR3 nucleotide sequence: TGTGCCAGCAGCTTCCGGCTGAACGCCGGGGGGGAGGGGCCAGATACGCAGTATTTT.

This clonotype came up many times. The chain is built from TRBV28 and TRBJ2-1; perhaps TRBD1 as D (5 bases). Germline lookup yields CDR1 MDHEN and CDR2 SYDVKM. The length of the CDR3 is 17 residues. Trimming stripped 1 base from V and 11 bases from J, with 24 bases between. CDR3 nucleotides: TGTGCCAGCAGTTTATTCTACGAGAGAGTGCAGGGTGAAAAGCAGTTCTTC. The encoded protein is CASSLFYERVQGEKQFF.

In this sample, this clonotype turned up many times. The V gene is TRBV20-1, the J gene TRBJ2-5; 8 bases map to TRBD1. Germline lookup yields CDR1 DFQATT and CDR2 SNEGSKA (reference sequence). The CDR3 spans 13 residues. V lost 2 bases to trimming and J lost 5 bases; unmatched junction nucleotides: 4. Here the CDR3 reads CSARRRGHETQYF. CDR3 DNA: TGCAGTGCTAGACGCAGGGGGCACGAGACCCAGTACTTC.

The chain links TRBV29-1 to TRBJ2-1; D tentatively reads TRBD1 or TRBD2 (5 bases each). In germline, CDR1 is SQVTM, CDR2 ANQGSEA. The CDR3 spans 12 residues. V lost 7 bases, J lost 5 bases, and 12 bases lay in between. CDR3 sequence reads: CSGGEGDNEQFF. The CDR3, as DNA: TGCAGCGGAGGGGAAGGGGACAATGAGCAGTTCTTC.

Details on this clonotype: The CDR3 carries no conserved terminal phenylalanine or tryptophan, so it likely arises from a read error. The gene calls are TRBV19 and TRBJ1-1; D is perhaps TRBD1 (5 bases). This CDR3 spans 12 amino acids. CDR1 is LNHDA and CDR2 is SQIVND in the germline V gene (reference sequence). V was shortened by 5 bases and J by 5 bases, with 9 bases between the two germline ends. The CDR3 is CASSWRGTEAFL. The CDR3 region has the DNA TGTGCCAGTAGTTGGAGGGGTACTGAAGCTTTCCTT.

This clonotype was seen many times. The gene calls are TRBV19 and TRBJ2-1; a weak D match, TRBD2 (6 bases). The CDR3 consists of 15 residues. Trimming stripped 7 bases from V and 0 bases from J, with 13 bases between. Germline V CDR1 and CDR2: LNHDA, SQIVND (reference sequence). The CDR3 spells CASTREAASYNEQFF. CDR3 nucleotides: TGTGCCAGTACTAGGGAGGCGGCCTCCTACAATGAGCAGTTCTTC.

In DNA, the CDR3 is TGCAGTGCTACCACTCAGGACAGGGCGGGCGAGCAGTACTTC. This gives the protein CSATTQDRAGEQYF. The chain joins TRBV20-1 to TRBJ2-7; 8 nucleotides align to TRBD1. V trimming: 4 bases; J trimming: 6 bases; junction bases outside the gene matches: 11. Per the germline V gene, CDR1 is DFQATT and CDR2 is SNEGSKA (reference sequence). This CDR3 comprises 14 residues.

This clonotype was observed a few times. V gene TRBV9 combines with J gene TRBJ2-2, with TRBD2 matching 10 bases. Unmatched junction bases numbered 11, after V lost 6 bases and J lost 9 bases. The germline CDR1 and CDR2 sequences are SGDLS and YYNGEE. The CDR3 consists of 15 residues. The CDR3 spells CASTRTSGSYRELFF. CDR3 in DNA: TGTGCCAGCACTCGGACTAGCGGATCTTACAGGGAGCTGTTTTTT.

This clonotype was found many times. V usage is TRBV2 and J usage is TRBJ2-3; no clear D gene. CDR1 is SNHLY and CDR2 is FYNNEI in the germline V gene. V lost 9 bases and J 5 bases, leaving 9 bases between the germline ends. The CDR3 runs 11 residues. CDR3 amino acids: CASRWGDTQYF. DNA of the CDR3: TGTGCCAGTCGATGGGGAGATACGCAGTATTTT.

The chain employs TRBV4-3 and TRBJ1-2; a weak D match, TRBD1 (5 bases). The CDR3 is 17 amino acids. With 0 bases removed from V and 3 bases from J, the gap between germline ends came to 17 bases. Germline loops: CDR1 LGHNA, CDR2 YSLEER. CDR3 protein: CASSQDRQTQADYGYTF. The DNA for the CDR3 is TGCGCCAGCAGCCAAGATCGACAGACTCAAGCGGACTATGGCTACACCTTC.

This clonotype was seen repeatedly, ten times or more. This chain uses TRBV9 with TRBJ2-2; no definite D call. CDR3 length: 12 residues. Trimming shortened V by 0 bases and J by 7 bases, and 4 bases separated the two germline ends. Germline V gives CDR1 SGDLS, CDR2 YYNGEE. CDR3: CASSVGNGELFF. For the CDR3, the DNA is TGTGCCAGCAGCGTAGGGAACGGGGAGCTGTTTTTT.

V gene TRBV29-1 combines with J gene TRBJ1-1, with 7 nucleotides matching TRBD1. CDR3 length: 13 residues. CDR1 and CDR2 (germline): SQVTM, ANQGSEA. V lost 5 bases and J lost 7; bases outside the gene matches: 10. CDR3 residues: CSVTGTAIFEAFF. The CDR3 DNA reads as TGCAGCGTTACCGGGACAGCTATCTTTGAAGCTTTCTTT.

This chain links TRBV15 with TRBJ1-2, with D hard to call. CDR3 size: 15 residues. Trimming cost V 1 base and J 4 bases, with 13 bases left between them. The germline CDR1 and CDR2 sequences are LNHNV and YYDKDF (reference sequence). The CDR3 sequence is CATSRAVTDPYGYTF. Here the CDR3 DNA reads TGTGCCACCAGCAGAGCGGTGACCGATCCCTATGGCTACACCTTC.

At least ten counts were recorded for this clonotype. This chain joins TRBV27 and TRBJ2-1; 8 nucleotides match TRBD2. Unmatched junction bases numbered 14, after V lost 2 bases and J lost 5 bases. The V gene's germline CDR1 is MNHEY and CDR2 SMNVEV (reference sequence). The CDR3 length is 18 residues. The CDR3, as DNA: TGTGCCAGCAGTTTAGTCTTAGGAGCGGGGGCAAATCACAATGAGCAGTTCTTC. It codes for CASSLVLGAGANHNEQFF.

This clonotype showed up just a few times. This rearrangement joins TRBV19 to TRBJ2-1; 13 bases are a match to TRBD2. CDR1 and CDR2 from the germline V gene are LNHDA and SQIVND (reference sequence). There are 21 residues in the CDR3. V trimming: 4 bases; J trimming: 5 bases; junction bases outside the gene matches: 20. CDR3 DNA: TGTGCCAGTAGTAAGGTAGTCCAAACTAGCGGGAGGGTAAGAAGGGACAATGAGCAGTTCTTC. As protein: CASSKVVQTSGRVRRDNEQFF.

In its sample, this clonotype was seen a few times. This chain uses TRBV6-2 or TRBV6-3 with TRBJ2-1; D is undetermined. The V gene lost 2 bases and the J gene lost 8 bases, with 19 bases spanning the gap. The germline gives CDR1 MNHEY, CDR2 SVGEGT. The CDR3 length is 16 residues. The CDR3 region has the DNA TGTGCCAGCAGTTACACCCCCCCTACCGTGGGCGATGAGCAGTTCTTC. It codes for CASSYTPPTVGDEQFF.

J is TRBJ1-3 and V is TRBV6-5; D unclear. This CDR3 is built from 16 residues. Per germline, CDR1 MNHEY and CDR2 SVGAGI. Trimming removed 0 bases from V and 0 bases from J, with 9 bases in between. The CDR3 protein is CASSYSRRSSGNTIYF. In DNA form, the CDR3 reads TGTGCCAGCAGTTACTCAAGACGGAGCTCTGGAAACACCATATATTTT.

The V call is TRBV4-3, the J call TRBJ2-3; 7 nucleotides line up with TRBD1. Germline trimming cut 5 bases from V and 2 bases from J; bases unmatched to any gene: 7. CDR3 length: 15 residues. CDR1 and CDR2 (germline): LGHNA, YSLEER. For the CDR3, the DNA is TGCGCCAGCAGCACCGACAGGGACGACACAGATACGCAGTATTTT. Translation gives CASSTDRDDTDTQYF.

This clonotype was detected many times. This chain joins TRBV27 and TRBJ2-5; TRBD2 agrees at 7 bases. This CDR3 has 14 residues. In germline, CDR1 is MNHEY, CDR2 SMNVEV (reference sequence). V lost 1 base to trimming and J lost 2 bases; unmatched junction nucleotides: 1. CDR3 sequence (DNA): TGTGCCAGCAGTTTATGGGGGGGACAAGAGACCCAGTACTTC. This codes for CASSLWGGQETQYF.

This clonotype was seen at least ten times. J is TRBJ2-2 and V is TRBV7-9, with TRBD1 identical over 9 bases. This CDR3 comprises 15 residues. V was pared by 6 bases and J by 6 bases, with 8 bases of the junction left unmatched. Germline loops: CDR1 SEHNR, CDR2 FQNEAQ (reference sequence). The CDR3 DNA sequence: TGTGCCAGCAGGCCCGGGACAGGGAAGGCCGGGGAGCTGTTTTTT. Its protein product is CASRPGTGKAGELFF.

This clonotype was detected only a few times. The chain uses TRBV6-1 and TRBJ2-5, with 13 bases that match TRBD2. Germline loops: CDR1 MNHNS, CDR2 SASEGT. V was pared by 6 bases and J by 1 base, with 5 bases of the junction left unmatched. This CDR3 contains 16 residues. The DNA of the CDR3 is TGTGCCAGCAGGGCCGGACTAGCGGGGGCCCAAGAGACCCAGTACTTC. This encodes CASRAGLAGAQETQYF.

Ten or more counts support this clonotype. Written as DNA, the CDR3 is TGTGCCAGCAGCCGAACCGGGGACGGCTACACTGAAGCTTTCTTT. It codes for CASSRTGDGYTEAFF. The chain couples TRBV7-3 to TRBJ1-1, with D possibly being TRBD1 (5 bases). The CDR3 length is 15 residues. V lost 5 bases to trimming and J lost 3 bases, with 16 bases between them. Germline loops: CDR1 SGHTA, CDR2 FQGTGA.